A single T cell receptor (beta chain) is shown here with its context. Its antigen is unidentified. The CDR3 covers 15 residues. Regarding treatment: roughly ten-day PBMC culture with coronavirus spike peptide pools or control peptides (ViraFEST assay). Negative selection recovered the CD4+ T cells once they had spent about eleven days in culture. These data come from a study of vaccination and CD4 T cells after COVID-19. The wider study: Convalescent individuals exhibited SARS-CoV-2 positivity on nasal swab PCR, with fewer than ten mild and one severe presentation. General observations from the study: When vaccine-specific clones from convalescent patients were examined, 304 of 307 were spike mono-reactive. Among reactive clones from convalescent patients, a median 86.3% appeared only post-vaccination.

Cultured CD4+ T cells had their DNA profiled by the Oncomine TCR Beta short-read assay. TCRdb used MiXCR to reprocess the PCR reads, holding one entry per CDR3 protein. The sample lists 2,500 to 3,500 distinct CDR3 sequences, about three quarters occurring once. The material sequenced was CD4+ T cells from blood, cultured in vitro. V gene TRBV21-1 combines with J gene TRBJ2-2; the table gives TRBD1 as D, unverified against the DNA. TRBV21-1 counts as a pseudogene. The receptor was isolated from a human donor who had recovered from COVID-19. The CDR3 region has the DNA TGTGCCAGCAGCTCCCACTTGGTAGGGGCCGGGGAGCTGTTTTTT. Its translation is CASSSHLVGAGELFF.